These 16 T cell receptor beta chains were sequenced from one sample in a study of shared clonotypes between healthy human individuals (dated by TCRdb to about 2020). Library preparation employed the immunoSEQ multiplex PCR assay. TCRdb provides this immuneACCESS table in a form limited to in-frame rearrangements. Some clones are lacking; in checked studies, under half of them reflect an unresolved V gene, and why the rest are absent is not known. The sample table contains a few million clones; only one count was recorded for 85% to 95% of them. Roughly 0.36% of the sample goes to the ten largest clones. Material: naive CD4+ T cells from PBMCs. The label giving this sample's cell subset or site can be read as: CD45RA+ positively selected. Receptors originate from a man aged 18 to 30 in good health. Some clones in this sample may be carry-over from other donors' samples.

This clone showed up just a few times. V gene TRBV29-1 combines with J gene TRBJ1-1; 9 bases map to TRBD1. V lost 7 bases to trimming and J lost 6 bases; unmatched junction nucleotides: 9. The CDR3 length is 13 residues. CDR1 and CDR2 (germline): SQVTM, ANQGSEA. For the CDR3, the DNA is TGCAGCGCAGTTAAGGACAGGGGATCTGAAGCTTTCTTT. Its translation is CSAVKDRGSEAFF.

The J gene is TRBJ2-5, the V gene TRBV2, with D tentatively TRBD2 (5 bases). Trimming shortened V by 7 bases and J by 2 bases, and 17 bases separated the two germline ends. Germline CDR1 SNHLY, CDR2 FYNNEI. This CDR3 has 15 residues. As DNA, the CDR3 is TGTGCCAGCAAGGCGGGTGATAACCCTCAAGAGACCCAGTACTTC. Its translation: CASKAGDNPQETQYF.

The V gene is TRBV5-6, the J gene TRBJ2-5, with 7 bases that match TRBD2. Trimming at V came to 3 bases and at J to 4 bases, leaving 6 bases not matched to a gene. CDR3 length equals 14 residues. In germline, CDR1 is SGHDT, CDR2 YYEEEE. The CDR3 here is CASSSSREGETQYF. The CDR3 DNA is TGTGCCAGCAGCTCATCCAGGGAGGGAGAGACCCAGTACTTC.

The gene calls are TRBV28 and TRBJ1-1; 9 bases fit TRBD1. The CDR3 has 13 residues. In germline, CDR1 is MDHEN, CDR2 SYDVKM. With 6 bases clipped from V and 8 bases from J, the junction kept 7 bases outside the gene matches. DNA for the CDR3: TGTGCCAGCAGAAGACAGGGGGACGTAGAAGCTTTCTTT. Encoded protein: CASRRQGDVEAFF.

The chain recombines TRBV4-3 with TRBJ2-3; perhaps TRBD2 as D (6 bases). The germline CDR1 and CDR2 sequences are LGHNA and YSLEER. With 1 base removed from V and 1 base from J, the gap between germline ends came to 12 bases. The CDR3 consists of 16 residues. DNA for the CDR3: TGCGCCAGCAGCCAAGGGGTTAGCGGACGCACAGATACGCAGTATTTT. Its translation: CASSQGVSGRTDTQYF.

The V call is TRBV28, the J call TRBJ2-7, with D perhaps matching TRBD1 or TRBD2 (5 bases each). CDR1 and CDR2 from the germline V gene are MDHEN and SYDVKM. The germline V and J ends were trimmed by 5 bases and 2 bases, with 19 bases remaining between them. The CDR3 covers 16 residues. In nucleotides, the CDR3 is TGTGCCAGCAGTACACGGGGCCCGGGGCCCCCCTACGAGCAGTACTTC. Residues: CASSTRGPGPPYEQYF. Combining the CDR3 with reference TRBV28 and TRBJ2-7 gives the whole variable domain DVKVTQSSRYLVKRTGEKVFLECVQDMDHENMFWYRQDPGLGLRLIYFSYDVKMKEKGDIPEGYSVSREKKERFSLILESASTNQTSMYLCASSTRGPGPPYEQYFGPGTRLTVT.

The rearrangement uses TRBV5-1 and TRBJ1-4; D perhaps matches TRBD1 (6 bases). Deletions cut 4 bases from V and 8 bases from J, with 21 bases between. This CDR3 region has 16 residues. The germline V gene encodes CDR1 SGHRS and CDR2 YFSETQ. CDR3 DNA sequence: TGCGCCAGCAGCGACCCAAGGGACACGTTAAGGGAAAAACTGTTTTTT. Its translation is CASSDPRDTLREKLFF.

V usage is TRBV6-1 and J usage is TRBJ1-1, with a tentative D call TRBD1 (6 bases). The CDR3 spans 13 residues. Germline assignment: CDR1 MNHNS and CDR2 SASEGT. Trimming removed 10 bases from V and 3 bases from J, with 15 bases in between. Here the CDR3 DNA reads TGTGCCAACCGACTCAGGGGAGACACTGAAGCTTTCTTT. Protein product: CANRLRGDTEAFF.

V and J are TRBV4-3 and TRBJ2-1, with TRBD1 matching 9 bases. Unmatched junction bases numbered 3, after V lost 0 bases and J lost 6 bases. From germline, CDR1 is LGHNA and CDR2 YSLEER. This CDR3 spans 15 amino acids. The CDR3, as DNA: TGCGCCAGCAGCCAAGAGGGACAGGGTGCCAATGAGCAGTTCTTC. It specifies CASSQEGQGANEQFF.

The gene calls are TRBV18 and TRBJ2-7; a weak D match, TRBD1 (6 bases). The ends were cut back, 2 bases at V and 7 bases at J, with 21 bases in the middle. Germline V CDR1 and CDR2: KGHSH, LQKENI. The CDR3 covers 16 residues. The CDR3: CASSPSSGHPIGEQYF. The CDR3 DNA reads TGTGCCAGCTCACCATCCTCGGGACACCCTATTGGGGAGCAGTACTTC.

The rearrangement uses TRBV15 and TRBJ1-4; D perhaps matches TRBD1 (6 bases). With 3 bases removed from V and 1 base from J, the gap between germline ends came to 15 bases. CDR3 length equals 17 residues. Germline lookup yields CDR1 LNHNV and CDR2 YYDKDF (reference sequence). Written as DNA, the CDR3 is TGTGCCACCAGCAGGGATCGCACAGGGTTAACTAATGAAAAACTGTTTTTT. Encoded protein: CATSRDRTGLTNEKLFF.

The chain uses TRBV11-2 and TRBJ1-4; D is unresolved. Deletions cut 5 bases from V and 10 bases from J, with 17 bases between. CDR1 SGHAT and CDR2 FQNNGV come from the germline V gene. The CDR3 contains 14 residues. CDR3 sequence: CASSPRQEEGKLFF. In DNA form, the CDR3 reads TGTGCCAGCAGCCCGCGGCAGGAGGAGGGAAAACTGTTTTTT.

CDR3 bases: TGTGCCAGCAGCTTAGTCCAGGGCCCCACTGAAGCTTTCTTT. It translates to CASSLVQGPTEAFF. V and J are TRBV7-8 and TRBJ1-1; possibly TRBD1 for D (5 bases). V was shortened by 1 base and J by 4 bases, with 10 bases between the two germline ends. CDR3 length equals 14 residues. Germline lookup yields CDR1 SGHVS and CDR2 FQNEAQ.

The chain joins TRBV28 to TRBJ2-7; TRBD2 matches at 7 bases. V shed 6 bases and J 3 bases; nucleotides not matched to a gene: 8. The CDR3 is 14 residues long. CDR1 and CDR2 (germline): MDHEN, SYDVKM. CDR3 residues: CASRPAGILYEQYF. The CDR3 nucleotides are TGTGCCAGCAGGCCAGCGGGAATCCTCTACGAGCAGTACTTC. The whole variable domain, remainder taken from reference TRBV28 and TRBJ2-7, is DVKVTQSSRYLVKRTGEKVFLECVQDMDHENMFWYRQDPGLGLRLIYFSYDVKMKEKGDIPEGYSVSREKKERFSLILESASTNQTSMYLCASRPAGILYEQYFGPGTRLTVT.

The V call is TRBV7-2, the J call TRBJ2-1, with 10 nucleotides matching TRBD2. The CDR3 is 16 residues long. Germline CDR1 SGHTA, CDR2 FQGNSA. J gave up 9 bases and V 5 bases, and 13 bases lay outside the gene matches. DNA of the CDR3: TGTGCCAGCAGCCGCGGACTAGCGGTCTGGATCGGTGAGCAGTTCTTC. Its translation: CASSRGLAVWIGEQFF.

This chain connects TRBV5-3 to TRBJ2-5; D may be TRBD1 (6 bases). TRBV5-3 is designated an ORF whose function remains uncertain. This CDR3 spans 15 amino acids. The germline V and J ends were trimmed by 4 bases and 3 bases, with 16 bases remaining between them. DNA for the CDR3: TGTGCCAGAAGCGTAAACCGGGACACTAAAGAGACCCAGTACTTC. This gives the protein CARSVNRDTKETQYF.